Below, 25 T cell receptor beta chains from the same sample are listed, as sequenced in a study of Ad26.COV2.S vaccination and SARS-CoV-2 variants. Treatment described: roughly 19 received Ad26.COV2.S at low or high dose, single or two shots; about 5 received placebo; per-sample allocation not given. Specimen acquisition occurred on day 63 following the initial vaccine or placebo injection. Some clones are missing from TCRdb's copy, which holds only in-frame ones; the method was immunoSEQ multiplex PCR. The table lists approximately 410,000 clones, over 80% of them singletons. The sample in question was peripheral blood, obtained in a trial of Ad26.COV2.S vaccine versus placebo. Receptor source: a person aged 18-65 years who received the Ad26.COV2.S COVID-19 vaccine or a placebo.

CDR3 region: CASSLDRGAYEQYF. CDR3 sequence (DNA): TGCGCCAGCAGCTTGGACAGGGGGGCCTACGAGCAGTACTTC. This sequence joins TRBV5-1 and TRBJ2-7, with 8 bases that match TRBD1. The CDR3 is 14 amino acids. Germline V gives CDR1 SGHRS, CDR2 YFSETQ. Losses at the gene ends were 0 bases for V and 2 bases for J; bases not matched to a gene: 1.

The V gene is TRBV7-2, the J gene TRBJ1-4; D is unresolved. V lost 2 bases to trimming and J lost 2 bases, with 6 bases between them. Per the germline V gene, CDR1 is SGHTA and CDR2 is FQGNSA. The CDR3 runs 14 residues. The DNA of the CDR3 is TGTGCCAGCAGCTTAATGGGTACTAATGAAAAACTGTTTTTT. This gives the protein CASSLMGTNEKLFF.

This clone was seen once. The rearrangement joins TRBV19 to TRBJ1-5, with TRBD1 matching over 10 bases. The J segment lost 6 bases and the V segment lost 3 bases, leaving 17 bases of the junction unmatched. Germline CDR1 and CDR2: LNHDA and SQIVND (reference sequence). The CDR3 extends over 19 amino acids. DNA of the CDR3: TGTGCCAGTAGTATTTTATGGACAGGGGGTTCAGAAGCAAGTCAGCCCCAGCATTTT. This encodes CASSILWTGGSEASQPQHF.

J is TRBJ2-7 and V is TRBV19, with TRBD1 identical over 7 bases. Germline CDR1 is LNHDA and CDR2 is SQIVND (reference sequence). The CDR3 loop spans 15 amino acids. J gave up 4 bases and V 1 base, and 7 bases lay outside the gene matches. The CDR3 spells CASSIGQGPGYEQYF. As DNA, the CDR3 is TGTGCCAGTAGTATAGGACAGGGACCAGGATACGAGCAGTACTTC.

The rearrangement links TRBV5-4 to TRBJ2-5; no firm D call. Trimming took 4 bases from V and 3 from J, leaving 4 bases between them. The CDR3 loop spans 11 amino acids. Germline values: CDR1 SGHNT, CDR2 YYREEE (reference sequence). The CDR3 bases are TGTGCCAGCAGCGTGAAAGAGACCCAGTACTTC. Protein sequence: CASSVKETQYF.

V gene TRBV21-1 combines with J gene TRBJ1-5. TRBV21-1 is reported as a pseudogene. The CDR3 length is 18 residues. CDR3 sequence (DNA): TGTGCCAGCAGCAAAGGTCCCCTGAGACGGATTAGCAATCAGCCCCAGCATTTT. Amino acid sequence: CASSKGPLRRISNQPQHF.

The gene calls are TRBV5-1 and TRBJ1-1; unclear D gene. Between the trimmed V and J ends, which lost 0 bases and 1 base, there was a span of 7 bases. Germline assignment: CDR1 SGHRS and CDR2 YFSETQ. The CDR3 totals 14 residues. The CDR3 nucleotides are TGCGCCAGCAGCTTGGAGAACAAGAACACTGAAGCTTTCTTT. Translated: CASSLENKNTEAFF.

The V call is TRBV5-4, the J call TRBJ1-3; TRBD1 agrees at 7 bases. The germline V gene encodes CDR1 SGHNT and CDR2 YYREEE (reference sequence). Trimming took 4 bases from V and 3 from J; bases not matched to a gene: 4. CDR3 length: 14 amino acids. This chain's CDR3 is CASSPDRVGNTIYF. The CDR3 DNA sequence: TGTGCCAGCAGCCCTGACAGGGTTGGAAACACCATATATTTT.

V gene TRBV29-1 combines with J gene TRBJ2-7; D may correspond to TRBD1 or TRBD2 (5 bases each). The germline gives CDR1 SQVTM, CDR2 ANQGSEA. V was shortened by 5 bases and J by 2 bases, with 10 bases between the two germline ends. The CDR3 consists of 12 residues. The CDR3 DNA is TGCAGCGTTCGGACGGGACCCTACGAGCAGTACTTC. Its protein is CSVRTGPYEQYF.

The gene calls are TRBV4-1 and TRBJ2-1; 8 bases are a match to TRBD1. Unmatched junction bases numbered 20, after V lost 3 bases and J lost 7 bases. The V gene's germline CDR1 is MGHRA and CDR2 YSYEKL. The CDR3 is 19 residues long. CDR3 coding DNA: TGCGCCAGCAGCCAGGAAGGCAGGGGGCACTGGTCGGTCATGAATGAGCAGTTCTTC. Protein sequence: CASSQEGRGHWSVMNEQFF.

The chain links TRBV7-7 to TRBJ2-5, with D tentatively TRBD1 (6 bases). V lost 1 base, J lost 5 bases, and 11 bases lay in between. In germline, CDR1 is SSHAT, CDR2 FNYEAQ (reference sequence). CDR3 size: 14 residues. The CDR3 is CASSLDRAAETQYF. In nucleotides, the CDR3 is TGTGCCAGCAGCTTAGACAGGGCAGCGGAGACCCAGTACTTC. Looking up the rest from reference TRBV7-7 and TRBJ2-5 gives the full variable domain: GAGVSQSPRYKVTKRGQDVTLRCDPISSHATLYWYQQALGQGPEFLTYFNYEAQPDKSGLPSDRFSAERPEGSISTLTIQRTEQRDSAMYRCASSLDRAAETQYFGPGTRLLVL.

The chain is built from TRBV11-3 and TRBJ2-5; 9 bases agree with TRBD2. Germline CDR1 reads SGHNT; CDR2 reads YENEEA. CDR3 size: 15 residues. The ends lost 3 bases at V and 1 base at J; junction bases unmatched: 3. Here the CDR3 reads CASSFPAGGQETQYF. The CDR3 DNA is TGTGCCAGCAGCTTTCCAGCGGGGGGCCAAGAGACCCAGTACTTC.

CDR3 in DNA: TGCGCCAGCAGCCAAGATCGGGGACAGCAAGAGACCCAGTACTTC. This sequence encodes CASSQDRGQQETQYF. The rearrangement joins TRBV4-3 to TRBJ2-5, with TRBD1 matching over 7 bases. The CDR3 runs 15 residues. Germline values: CDR1 LGHNA, CDR2 YSLEER. V lost 0 bases and J lost 2; bases outside the gene matches: 3.

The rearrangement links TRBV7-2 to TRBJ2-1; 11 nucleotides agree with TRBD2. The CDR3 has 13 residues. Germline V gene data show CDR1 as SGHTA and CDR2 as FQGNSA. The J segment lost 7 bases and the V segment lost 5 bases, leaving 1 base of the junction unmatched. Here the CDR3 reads CASSPSGGNEQFF. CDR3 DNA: TGTGCCAGCAGCCCTAGCGGGGGGAATGAGCAGTTCTTC.

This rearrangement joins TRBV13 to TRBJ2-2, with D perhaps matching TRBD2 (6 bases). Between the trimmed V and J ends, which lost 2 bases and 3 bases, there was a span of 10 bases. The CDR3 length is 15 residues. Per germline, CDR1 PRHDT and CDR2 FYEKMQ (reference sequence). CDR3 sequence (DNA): TGTGCCAGCAGCTTACCCAGCGGGCACACCGGGGAGCTGTTTTTT. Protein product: CASSLPSGHTGELFF. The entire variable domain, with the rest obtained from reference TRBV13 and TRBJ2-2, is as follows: AAGVIQSPRHLIKEKRETATLKCYPIPRHDTVYWYQQGPGQDPQFLISFYEKMQSDKGSIPDRFSAQQFSDYHSELNMSSLELGDSALYFCASSLPSGHTGELFFGEGSRLTVL.

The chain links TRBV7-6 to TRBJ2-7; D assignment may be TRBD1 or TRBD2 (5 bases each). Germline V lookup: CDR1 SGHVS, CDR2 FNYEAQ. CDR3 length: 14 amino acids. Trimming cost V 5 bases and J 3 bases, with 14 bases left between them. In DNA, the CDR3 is TGTGCCAGCAGCCCCCCGGGGCTTAACTACGAGCAGTACTTC. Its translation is CASSPPGLNYEQYF.

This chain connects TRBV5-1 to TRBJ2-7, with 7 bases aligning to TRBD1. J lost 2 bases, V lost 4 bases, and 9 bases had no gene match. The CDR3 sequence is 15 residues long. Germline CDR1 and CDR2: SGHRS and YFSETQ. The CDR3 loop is CASSLLTGRPYEQYF. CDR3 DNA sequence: TGCGCCAGCAGCCTATTGACAGGGAGACCCTACGAGCAGTACTTC. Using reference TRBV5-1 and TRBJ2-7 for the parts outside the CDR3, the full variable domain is KAGVTQTPRYLIKTRGQQVTLSCSPISGHRSVSWYQQTPGQGLQFLFEYFSETQRNKGNFPGRFSGRQFSNSRSEMNVSTLELGDSALYLCASSLLTGRPYEQYFGPGTRLTVT.

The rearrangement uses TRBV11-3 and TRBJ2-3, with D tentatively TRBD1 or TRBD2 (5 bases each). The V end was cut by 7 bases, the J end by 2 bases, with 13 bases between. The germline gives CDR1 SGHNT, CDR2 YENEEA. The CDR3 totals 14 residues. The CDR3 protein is CASTRDGVTDTQYF. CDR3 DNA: TGTGCCAGCACCAGGGACGGGGTCACAGATACGCAGTATTTT.

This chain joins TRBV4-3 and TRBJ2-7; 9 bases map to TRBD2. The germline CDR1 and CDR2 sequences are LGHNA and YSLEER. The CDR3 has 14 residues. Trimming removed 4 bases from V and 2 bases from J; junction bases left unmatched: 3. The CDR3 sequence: CASSLSGGPYEQYF. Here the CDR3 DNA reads TGCGCCAGCAGCCTAAGCGGGGGGCCCTACGAGCAGTACTTC.

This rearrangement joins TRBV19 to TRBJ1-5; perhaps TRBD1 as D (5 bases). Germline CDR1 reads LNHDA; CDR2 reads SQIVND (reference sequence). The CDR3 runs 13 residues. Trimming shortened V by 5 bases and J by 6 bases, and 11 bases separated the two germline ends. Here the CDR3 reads CASSVQVGQPQHF. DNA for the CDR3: TGTGCCAGTAGTGTACAGGTTGGTCAGCCCCAGCATTTT.

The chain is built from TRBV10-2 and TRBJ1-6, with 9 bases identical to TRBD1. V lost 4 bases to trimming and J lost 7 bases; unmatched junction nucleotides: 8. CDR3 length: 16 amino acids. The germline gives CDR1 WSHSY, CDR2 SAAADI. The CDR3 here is CASSVRGGQGNSPLHF. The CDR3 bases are TGCGCCAGCAGTGTAAGGGGGGGACAGGGAAATTCACCCCTCCACTTT.

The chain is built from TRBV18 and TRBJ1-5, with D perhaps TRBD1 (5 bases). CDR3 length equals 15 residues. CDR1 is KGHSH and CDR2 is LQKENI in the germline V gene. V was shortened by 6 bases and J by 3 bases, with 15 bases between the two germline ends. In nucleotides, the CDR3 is TGTGCCAGCTCCACTGGTATACAGGACAATCAGCCCCAGCATTTT. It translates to CASSTGIQDNQPQHF.

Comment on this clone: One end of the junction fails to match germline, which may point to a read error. The CDR3 sequence is CASSWDSSSNEQFF. For the CDR3, the DNA is TGTGCCAGCAGCTGGGACAGTTCCTCCAATGAGCAGTTCTTC. The V call is TRBV9, the J call TRBJ2-1, with 7 nucleotides matching TRBD1. The CDR3 runs to 14 residues. CDR1 and CDR2 from the germline V gene are SGDLS and YYNGEE.

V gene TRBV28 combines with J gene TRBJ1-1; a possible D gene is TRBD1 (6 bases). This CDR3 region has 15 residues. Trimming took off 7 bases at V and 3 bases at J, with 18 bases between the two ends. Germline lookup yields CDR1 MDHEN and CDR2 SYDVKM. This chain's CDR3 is CASTTQGGMYTEAFF. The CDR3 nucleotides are TGTGCCAGCACCACACAAGGGGGTATGTACACTGAAGCTTTCTTT.

This CDR3 reads CAWSREGSNTEAFF. The CDR3 bases are TGTGCCTGGAGCCGGGAGGGATCTAACACTGAAGCTTTCTTT. The chain has TRBV30 and TRBJ1-1, with no clear D. V shed 3 bases and J shed 2 bases, with 13 bases lying between them. This CDR3 spans 14 amino acids. Germline V CDR1 and CDR2: GTSNPN, SVGIG (reference sequence).